This T cell receptor (beta chain) was found in a study of T cell repertoires in aging, cancer and after chemotherapy (dated by TCRdb to between 2017 and 2020). Looking at the study overall: Donors were distributed across six age groups ranging from 30 or younger to 70 or older, with at least three individuals included per group. Control TCR repertoires from healthy donors were recorded over several months to years, and clear clonal overlap was observed across re-sampling. Several million TCR reads were contained in the full dataset. Alongside some 96 healthy donors serving as a reference group, the cohort included some 220 cancer patients, of whom some 94 had hematological cancers and fewer than 140 had solid cancers. To look at immunoaging and at how T cells reconstitute after chemotherapy, the study profiled TCR beta repertoires in peripheral blood from both healthy donors and cancer patients.

Using a mixed TRB-A/B primer pool, multiplex touch-down PCR amplified rearranged TRB sequences covering the V, D and J segments. Illumina adapters and sample indices were attached to the amplicons through two consecutive PCR reactions run with Phusion HS II polymerase. After gel purification with the NucleoSpin Gel and PCR Clean-up kit, the amplicons were checked using Qubit and an Agilent 2100 Bioanalyzer. The libraries were sequenced on an Illumina MiSeq with 600-cycle, single-indexed, paired-end runs. As for the authors' bioinformatics: MiXCR versions 2.12 and 3.0.5 were used to process TRB sequences. Each unique CDR3 nucleotide sequence was counted as one clone, and only productive sequences with at least two reads were retained. The repertoire metrics were Shannon diversity, evenness, clonality (calculated as one minus evenness), and diversity profiles parameterized by alpha from 0 to 5. The IGoR algorithm was used to compute generation probabilities of clones in paired pre- and post-chemotherapy samples. TCRdb reran the public reads through fastp at Q25 and MiXCR, keeping productive beta chains. Each entry is one CDR3 protein sequence, shown with its most common DNA and genes. TCRdb's processing, not the authors' own work, is the source of the V and J calls. The sample contains about 3,300 distinct CDR3 sequences, about 38% of them found a single time. The ten largest clones add up to 49% of the sample.

Concerning this clonotype itself: The antigen this receptor binds is unknown. Nothing much larger sits one base from this clone, and base qualities are not available.

Genomic DNA extracted from peripheral blood, rather than sorted cells or RNA, was used as the source for amplification of TCR beta rearrangements. Deletion took 10 bases off V and 4 bases off J, with a span of 17 bases between the germline ends. Via the germline V gene (reference sequence), CDR1 is SGHNT and CDR2 YYREEE. The CDR3 has 13 amino acids, counting the end cysteine and phenylalanine. Left in the record is the CDR3 DNA by itself, 39 bases read in frame from the first base. Summary of the overall study and its limitations: According to the authors, the repertoire data do not allow conclusions to be drawn about immunological memory after chemotherapy. In healthy donors, the drop in TCR diversity with age came mainly from a loss of richness, whereas in cancer patients a loss of evenness also played a part. Compared with age-matched healthy donors, untreated patients with either hematological or solid cancers had significantly lower TCR diversity in the blood along with higher clonality. Median generation probability increased over the chemotherapy interval in both cancer cohorts, suggesting repertoire reconstitution through rebound thymic output.

The TCR was taken from a human donor in good health. Sequencing was performed on blood. This receptor chain uses TRBV5-4 and TRBJ1-1; a tentative D match to TRBD1 spans 6 bases. The CDR3 sequence is CAGGHVTSTEAFF. The DNA sequence follows: TGTGCCGGGGGGCACGTTACGAGCACTGAAGCTTTCTTT. Outside the CDR3, residues come from the reference TRBV5-4 and TRBJ1-1 proteins, so the full variable domain is: ETGVTQSPTHLIKTRGQQVTLRCSSQSGHNTVSWYQQALGQGPQFIFQYYREEENGRGNFPPRFSGLQFPNYSSELNVNALELDDSALYLCAGGHVTSTEAFFGQGTRLTVV.